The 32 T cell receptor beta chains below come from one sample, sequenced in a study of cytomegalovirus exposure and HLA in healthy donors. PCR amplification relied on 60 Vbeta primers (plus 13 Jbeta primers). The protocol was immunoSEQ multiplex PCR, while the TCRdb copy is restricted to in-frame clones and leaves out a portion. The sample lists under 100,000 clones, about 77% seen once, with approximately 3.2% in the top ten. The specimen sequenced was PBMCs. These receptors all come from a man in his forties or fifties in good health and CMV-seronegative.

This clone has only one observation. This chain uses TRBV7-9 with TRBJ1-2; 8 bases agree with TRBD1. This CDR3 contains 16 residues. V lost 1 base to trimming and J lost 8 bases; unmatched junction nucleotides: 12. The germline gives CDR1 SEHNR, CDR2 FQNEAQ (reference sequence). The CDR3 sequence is CASSLVGQGTGGGYTF. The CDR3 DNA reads TGTGCCAGCAGCTTAGTAGGTCAAGGGACAGGCGGGGGCTACACCTTC.

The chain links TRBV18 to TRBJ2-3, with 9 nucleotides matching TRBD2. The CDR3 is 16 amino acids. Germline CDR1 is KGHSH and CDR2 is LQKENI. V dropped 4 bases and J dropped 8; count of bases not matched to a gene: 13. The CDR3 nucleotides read TGTGCCAGCTCACAGCGGGGGGCCTTACAATTGGGTACGCAGTATTTT. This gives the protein CASSQRGALQLGTQYF.

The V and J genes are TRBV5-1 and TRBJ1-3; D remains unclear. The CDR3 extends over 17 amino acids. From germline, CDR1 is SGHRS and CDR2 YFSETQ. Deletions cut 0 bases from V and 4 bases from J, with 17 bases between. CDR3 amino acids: CASSLDMVAVSGNTIYF. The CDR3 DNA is TGCGCCAGCAGCTTGGACATGGTGGCAGTCTCGGGAAACACCATATATTTT.

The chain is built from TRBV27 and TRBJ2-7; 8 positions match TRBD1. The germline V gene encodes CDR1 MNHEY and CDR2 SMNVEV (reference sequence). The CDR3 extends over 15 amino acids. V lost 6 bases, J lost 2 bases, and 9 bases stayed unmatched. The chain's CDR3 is CASRRGGRGPYEQYF. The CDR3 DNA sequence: TGTGCCAGCAGAAGGGGAGGCAGGGGGCCCTACGAGCAGTACTTC.

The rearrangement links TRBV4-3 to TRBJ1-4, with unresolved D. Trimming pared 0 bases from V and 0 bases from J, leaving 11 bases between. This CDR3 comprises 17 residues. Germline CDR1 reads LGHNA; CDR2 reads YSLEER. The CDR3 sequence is CASSQDYRTATNEKLFF. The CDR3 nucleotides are TGCGCCAGCAGCCAAGATTATCGAACTGCAACTAATGAAAAACTGTTTTTT.

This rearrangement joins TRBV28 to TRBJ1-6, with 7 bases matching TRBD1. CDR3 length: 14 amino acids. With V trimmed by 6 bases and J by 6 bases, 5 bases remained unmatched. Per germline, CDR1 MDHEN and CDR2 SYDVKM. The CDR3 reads CASRPGQINSPLHF. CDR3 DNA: TGTGCCAGCAGGCCGGGACAGATTAATTCACCCCTCCACTTT.

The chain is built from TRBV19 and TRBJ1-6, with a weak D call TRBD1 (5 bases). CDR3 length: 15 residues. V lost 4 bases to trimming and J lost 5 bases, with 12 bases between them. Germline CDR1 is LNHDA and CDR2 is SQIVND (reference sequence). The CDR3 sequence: CASSNQGSHNSPLHF. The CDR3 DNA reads TGTGCCAGTAGTAATCAGGGATCCCATAATTCACCCCTCCACTTT.

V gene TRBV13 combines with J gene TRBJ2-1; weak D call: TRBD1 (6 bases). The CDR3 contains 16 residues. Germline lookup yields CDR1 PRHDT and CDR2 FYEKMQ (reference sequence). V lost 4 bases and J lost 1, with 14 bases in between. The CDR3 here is CASSSQDRLSYNEQFF. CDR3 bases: TGTGCCAGCAGCTCCCAGGACAGACTATCCTACAATGAGCAGTTCTTC. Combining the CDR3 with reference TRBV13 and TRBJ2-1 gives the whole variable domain AAGVIQSPRHLIKEKRETATLKCYPIPRHDTVYWYQQGPGQDPQFLISFYEKMQSDKGSIPDRFSAQQFSDYHSELNMSSLELGDSALYFCASSSQDRLSYNEQFFGPGTRLTVL.

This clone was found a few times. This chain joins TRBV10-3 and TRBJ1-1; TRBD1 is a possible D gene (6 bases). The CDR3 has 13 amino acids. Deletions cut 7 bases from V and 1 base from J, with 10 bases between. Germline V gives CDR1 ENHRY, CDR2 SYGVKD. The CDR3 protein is CAIKQGENTEAFF. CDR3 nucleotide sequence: TGTGCCATCAAACAGGGAGAGAACACTGAAGCTTTCTTT.

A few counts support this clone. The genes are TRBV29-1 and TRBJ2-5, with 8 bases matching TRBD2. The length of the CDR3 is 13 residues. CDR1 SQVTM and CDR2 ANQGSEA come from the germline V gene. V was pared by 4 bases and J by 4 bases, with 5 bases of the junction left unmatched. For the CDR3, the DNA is TGCAGCGTTGGGACTAGCCGGTTAGAGACCCAGTACTTC. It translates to CSVGTSRLETQYF. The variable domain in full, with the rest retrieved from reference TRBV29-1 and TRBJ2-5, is SAVISQKPSRDICQRGTSLTIQCQVDSQVTMMFWYRQQPGQSLTLIATANQGSEATYESGFVIDKFPISRPNLTFSTLTVSNMSPEDSSIYLCSVGTSRLETQYFGPGTRLLVL.

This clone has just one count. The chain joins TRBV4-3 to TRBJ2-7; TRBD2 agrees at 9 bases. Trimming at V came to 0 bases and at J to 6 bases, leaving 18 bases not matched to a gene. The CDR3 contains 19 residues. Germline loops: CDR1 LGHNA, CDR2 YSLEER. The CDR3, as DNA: TGCGCCAGCAGCCAAGAACGTCGGCTGGCGGGGGGGCTCGGGGTCGAGCAGTACTTC. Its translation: CASSQERRLAGGLGVEQYF.

This CDR3 reads CASSSQGARGMNTEAFF. The CDR3 nucleotides are TGTGCCAGCAGTTCACAGGGGGCGAGGGGTATGAACACTGAAGCTTTCTTT. The rearrangement joins TRBV5-4 to TRBJ1-1; 9 nucleotides agree with TRBD1. The CDR3 extends over 17 amino acids. Germline CDR1 reads SGHNT; CDR2 reads YYREEE (reference sequence). V lost 5 bases and J lost 0; bases outside the gene matches: 11. The complete variable domain, with remaining parts taken from reference TRBV5-4 and TRBJ1-1, reads ETGVTQSPTHLIKTRGQQVTLRCSSQSGHNTVSWYQQALGQGPQFIFQYYREEENGRGNFPPRFSGLQFPNYSSELNVNALELDDSALYLCASSSQGARGMNTEAFFGQGTRLTVV.

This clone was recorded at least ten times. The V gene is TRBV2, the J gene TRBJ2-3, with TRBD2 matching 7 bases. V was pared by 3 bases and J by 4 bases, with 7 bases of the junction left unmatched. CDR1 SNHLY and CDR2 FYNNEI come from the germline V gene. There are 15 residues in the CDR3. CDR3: CASSEWLAVPDTQYF. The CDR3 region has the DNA TGTGCCAGCAGTGAGTGGCTAGCGGTTCCAGATACGCAGTATTTT. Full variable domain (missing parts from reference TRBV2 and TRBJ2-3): EPEVTQTPSHQVTQMGQEVILRCVPISNHLYFYWYRQILGQKVEFLVSFYNNEISEKSEIFDDQFSVERPDGSNFTLKIRSTKLEDSAMYFCASSEWLAVPDTQYFGPGTRLTVL.

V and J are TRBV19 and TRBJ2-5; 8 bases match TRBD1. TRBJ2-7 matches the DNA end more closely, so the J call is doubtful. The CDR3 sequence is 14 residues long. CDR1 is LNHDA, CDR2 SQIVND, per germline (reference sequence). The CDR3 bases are TGTGCCAGTAGTGAGAGACAGGGGAATAGCGAGCAGTACTTC. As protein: CASSERQGNSEQYF.

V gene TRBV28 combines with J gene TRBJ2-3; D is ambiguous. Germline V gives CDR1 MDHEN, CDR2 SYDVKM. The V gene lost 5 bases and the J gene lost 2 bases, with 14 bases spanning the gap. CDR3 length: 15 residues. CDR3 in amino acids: CASSLTRPNTDTQYF. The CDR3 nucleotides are TGTGCCAGCAGTCTGACAAGGCCGAACACAGATACGCAGTATTTT. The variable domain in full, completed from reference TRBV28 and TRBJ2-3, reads DVKVTQSSRYLVKRTGEKVFLECVQDMDHENMFWYRQDPGLGLRLIYFSYDVKMKEKGDIPEGYSVSREKKERFSLILESASTNQTSMYLCASSLTRPNTDTQYFGPGTRLTVL.

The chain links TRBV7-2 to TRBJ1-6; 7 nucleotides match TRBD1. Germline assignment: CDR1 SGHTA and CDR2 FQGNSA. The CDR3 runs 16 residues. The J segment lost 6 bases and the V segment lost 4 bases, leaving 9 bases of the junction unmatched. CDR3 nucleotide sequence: TGTGCCAGCAGCTCTCAGGGGGGCTCGCGTAATTCACCCCTCCACTTT. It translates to CASSSQGGSRNSPLHF.

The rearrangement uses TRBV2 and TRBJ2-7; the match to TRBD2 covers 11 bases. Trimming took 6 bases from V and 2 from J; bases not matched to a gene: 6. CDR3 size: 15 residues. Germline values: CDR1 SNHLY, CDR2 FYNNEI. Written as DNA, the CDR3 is TGTGCCAGCAGAGGCGGGACTAGCGGACCCTACGAGCAGTACTTC. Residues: CASRGGTSGPYEQYF.

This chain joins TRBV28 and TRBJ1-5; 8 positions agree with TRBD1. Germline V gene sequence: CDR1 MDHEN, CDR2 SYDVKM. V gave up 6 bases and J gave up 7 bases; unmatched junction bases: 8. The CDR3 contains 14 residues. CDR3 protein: CASSLDRGGQPQHF. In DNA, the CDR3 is TGTGCCAGCAGCCTCGACAGGGGCGGGCAGCCCCAGCATTTT.

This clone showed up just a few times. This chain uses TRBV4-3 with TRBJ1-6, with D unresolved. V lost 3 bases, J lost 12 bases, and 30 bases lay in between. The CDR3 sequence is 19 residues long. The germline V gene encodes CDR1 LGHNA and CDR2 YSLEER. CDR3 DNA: TGCGCCAGCAGCCACAAAACCCGTGACAACGGGGTAGTTATCTTACCCCTCCACTTT. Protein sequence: CASSHKTRDNGVVILPLHF.

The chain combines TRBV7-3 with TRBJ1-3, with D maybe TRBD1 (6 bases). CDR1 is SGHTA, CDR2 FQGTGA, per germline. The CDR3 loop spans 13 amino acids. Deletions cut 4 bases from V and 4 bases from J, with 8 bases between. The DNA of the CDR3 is TGTGCCAGCAGCTCGGACAGAGGAAACACCATATATTTT. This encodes CASSSDRGNTIYF.

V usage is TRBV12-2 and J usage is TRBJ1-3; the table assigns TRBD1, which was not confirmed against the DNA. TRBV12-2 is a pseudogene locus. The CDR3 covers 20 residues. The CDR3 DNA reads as TGTGCAAGTCGCTTAGTTTCCTACGGGAACAGGGCTCCCTCTGGAAACACCATATATTTT. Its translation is CASRLVSYGNRAPSGNTIYF.

The CDR3 loop reads CASSKGTSGGAYTQYF. CDR3 in DNA: TGTGCCAGCAGTAAAGGGACTAGCGGGGGGGCATATACGCAGTATTTT. V and J are TRBV6-1 and TRBJ2-3; 16 positions match TRBD2. Germline CDR1 is MNHNS and CDR2 is SASEGT. V gave up 5 bases and J gave up 7 bases; unmatched junction bases: 6. The CDR3 contains 16 residues.

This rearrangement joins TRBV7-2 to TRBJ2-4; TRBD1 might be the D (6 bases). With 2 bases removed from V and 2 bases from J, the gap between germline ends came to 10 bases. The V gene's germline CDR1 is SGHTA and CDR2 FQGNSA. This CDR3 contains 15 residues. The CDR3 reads CASSLTRGSKNIQYF. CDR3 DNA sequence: TGTGCCAGCAGCTTAACAAGGGGGTCCAAAAACATTCAGTACTTC.

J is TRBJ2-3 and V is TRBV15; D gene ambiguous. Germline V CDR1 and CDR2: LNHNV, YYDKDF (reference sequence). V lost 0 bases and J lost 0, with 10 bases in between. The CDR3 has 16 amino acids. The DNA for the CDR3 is TGTGCCACCAGCAGAGATTCCCCACGGAGCACAGATACGCAGTATTTT. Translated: CATSRDSPRSTDTQYF.

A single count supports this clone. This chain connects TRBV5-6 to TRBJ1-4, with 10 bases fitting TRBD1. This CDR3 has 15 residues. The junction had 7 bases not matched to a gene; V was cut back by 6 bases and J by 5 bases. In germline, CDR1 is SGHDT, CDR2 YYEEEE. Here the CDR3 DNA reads TGTGCCAGCATCAGGCGGGGACAGGGGAATGAAAAACTGTTTTTT. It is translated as CASIRRGQGNEKLFF.

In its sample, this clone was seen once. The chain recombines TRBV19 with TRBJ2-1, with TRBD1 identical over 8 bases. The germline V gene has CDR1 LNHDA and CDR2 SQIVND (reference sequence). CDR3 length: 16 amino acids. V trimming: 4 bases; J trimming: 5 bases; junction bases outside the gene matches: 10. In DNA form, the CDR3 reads TGTGCCAGTAGTAACGTCGGGACAGGAAAAAACAATGAGCAGTTCTTC. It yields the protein CASSNVGTGKNNEQFF. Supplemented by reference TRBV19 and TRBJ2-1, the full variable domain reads DGGITQSPKYLFRKEGQNVTLSCEQNLNHDAMYWYRQDPGQGLRLIYYSQIVNDFQKGDIAEGYSVSREKKESFPLTVTSAQKNPTAFYLCASSNVGTGKNNEQFFGPGTRLTVL.

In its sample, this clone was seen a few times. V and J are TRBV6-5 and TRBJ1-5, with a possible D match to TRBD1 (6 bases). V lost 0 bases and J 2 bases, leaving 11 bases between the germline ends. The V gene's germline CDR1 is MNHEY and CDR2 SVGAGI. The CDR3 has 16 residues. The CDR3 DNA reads TGTGCCAGCAGTTACTCGGGGGCGGGGGGCAATCAGCCCCAGCATTTT. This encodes CASSYSGAGGNQPQHF.

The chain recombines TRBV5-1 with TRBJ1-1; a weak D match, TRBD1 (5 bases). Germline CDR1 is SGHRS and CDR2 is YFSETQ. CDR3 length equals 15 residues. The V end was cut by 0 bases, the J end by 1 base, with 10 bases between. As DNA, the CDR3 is TGCGCCAGCAGCTTGGGTTGGACATCGAACACTGAAGCTTTCTTT. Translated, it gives CASSLGWTSNTEAFF.

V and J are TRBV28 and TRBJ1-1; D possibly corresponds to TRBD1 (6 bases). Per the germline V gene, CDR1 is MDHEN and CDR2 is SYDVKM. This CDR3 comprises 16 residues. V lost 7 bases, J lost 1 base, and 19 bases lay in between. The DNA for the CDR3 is TGTGCCAGCAAAGTCTTTAACGGCAGGGGGAACACTGAAGCTTTCTTT. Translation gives CASKVFNGRGNTEAFF.

CDR3 coding DNA: TGTGCCAGCAGCTTTAACGCCGAGTTCTACGAGCAGTACTTC. Residues: CASSFNAEFYEQYF. J is TRBJ2-7 and V is TRBV7-3; D remains ambiguous. CDR3 length: 14 residues. Trimming left V 3 bases short and J 3 bases short, with 12 bases between. Germline lookup yields CDR1 SGHTA and CDR2 FQGTGA.

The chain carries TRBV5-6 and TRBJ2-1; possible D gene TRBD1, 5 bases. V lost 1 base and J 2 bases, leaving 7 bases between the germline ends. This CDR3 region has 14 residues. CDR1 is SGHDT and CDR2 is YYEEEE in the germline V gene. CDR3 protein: CASSLKGTYNEQFF. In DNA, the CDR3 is TGTGCCAGCAGCTTGAAGGGGACCTACAATGAGCAGTTCTTC.

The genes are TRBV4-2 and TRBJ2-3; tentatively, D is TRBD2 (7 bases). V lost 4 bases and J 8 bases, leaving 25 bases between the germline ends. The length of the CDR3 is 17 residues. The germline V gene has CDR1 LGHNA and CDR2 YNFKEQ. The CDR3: CASSRSLGTTEGGTQYF. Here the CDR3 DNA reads TGTGCCAGCAGCCGTTCCCTTGGGACTACCGAGGGGGGTACGCAGTATTTT.